This passage covers 17 T cell receptor beta chains from one sample sequenced in a study of CD4+ T cells in melanoma. Only in-frame clones appear in the TCRdb table, and some are missing; sequencing was by immunoSEQ multiplex PCR. The sample lists fewer than 150,000 clones, 80% to 95% occurring once. The receptors here all came from a human donor with melanoma.

This sequence joins TRBV30 and TRBJ1-2; D not certain. CDR1 is GTSNPN, CDR2 SVGIG, per germline (reference sequence). V lost 4 bases to trimming and J lost 13 bases, with 19 bases between them. This CDR3 has 12 residues. CDR3 sequence: CAWTGFLDRATF. The CDR3 coding sequence is TGTGCCTGGACGGGCTTCCTGGACCGTGCCACCTTC.

The V call is TRBV19, the J call TRBJ1-5, with a tentative D call TRBD1 (5 bases). The CDR3 has 14 amino acids. Trimming left V 4 bases short and J 5 bases short, with 12 bases between. Germline V CDR1 and CDR2: LNHDA, SQIVND (reference sequence). The CDR3 region is CASSNRQAYQPQHF. CDR3 DNA: TGTGCCAGTAGTAACAGGCAGGCTTATCAGCCCCAGCATTTT. Drawing the rest from reference TRBV19 and TRBJ1-5, the complete variable domain is DGGITQSPKYLFRKEGQNVTLSCEQNLNHDAMYWYRQDPGQGLRLIYYSQIVNDFQKGDIAEGYSVSREKKESFPLTVTSAQKNPTAFYLCASSNRQAYQPQHFGDGTRLSIL.

This clone was observed once. The chain links TRBV21-1 to TRBJ2-2; whether TRBD2, the table's D call, matches the DNA was not checked. TRBV21-1 is a documented pseudogene. The CDR3 totals 17 residues. The CDR3 DNA is TGTGCCAGCAGCAACGCCCCCGGACCGGGATTTGCCGGGGAGCTGTTTTTT. This gives the protein CASSNAPGPGFAGELFF.

The rearrangement links TRBV6-5 to TRBJ2-7, with 10 bases identical to TRBD1. The length of the CDR3 is 14 residues. The germline V gene encodes CDR1 MNHEY and CDR2 SVGAGI. J was trimmed by 8 bases and V by 7 bases; bases with no gene match: 11. CDR3 DNA sequence: TGTGCCAGCAAGCCTGGGACAGGGGTCCCCCAGCAGTACTTC. Its protein is CASKPGTGVPQQYF.

The J gene is TRBJ2-7, the V gene TRBV6-1, with D perhaps matching TRBD2 (5 bases). This CDR3 has 13 residues. CDR1 is MNHNS, CDR2 SASEGT, per germline. The germline V and J ends were trimmed by 1 base and 12 bases, with 16 bases remaining between them. This chain's CDR3 is CASSEVDGVRLYF. The CDR3 DNA reads TGTGCCAGCAGTGAAGTGGACGGGGTGCGACTGTACTTC.

This rearrangement joins TRBV7-9 to TRBJ1-6; D remains ambiguous. CDR3 size: 16 residues. V was clipped by 4 bases and J by 1 base, with 11 bases between them. The V gene's germline CDR1 is SEHNR and CDR2 FQNEAQ (reference sequence). CDR3 loop: CASSSPPGSYNSPLHF. The CDR3, as DNA: TGTGCCAGCAGCTCCCCCCCCGGGTCCTATAATTCACCCCTCCACTTT.

This rearrangement joins TRBV4-1 to TRBJ2-5; TRBD2 matches at 9 bases. There are 13 residues in the CDR3. V shed 6 bases and J 4 bases; nucleotides not matched to a gene: 3. CDR1 is MGHRA, CDR2 YSYEKL, per germline. The CDR3 spells CASRAGGGETQYF. Here the CDR3 DNA reads TGCGCCAGCAGAGCGGGGGGAGGAGAGACCCAGTACTTC.

The gene calls are TRBV5-1 and TRBJ1-6; TRBD1 is a possible D gene (6 bases). The CDR3 is made up of 16 amino acids. V lost 2 bases and J 5 bases, leaving 14 bases between the germline ends. Per germline, CDR1 SGHRS and CDR2 YFSETQ. In nucleotides, the CDR3 is TGCGCCAGCAGCTTCGGGGGCTTAATTAATAATTCACCCCTCCACTTT. The encoded protein is CASSFGGLINNSPLHF.

The V and J genes are TRBV9 and TRBJ2-2, with D possibly TRBD1 on 6 matching bases. Trimming pared 8 bases from V and 0 bases from J, leaving 17 bases between. The CDR3 loop spans 16 amino acids. From germline, CDR1 is SGDLS and CDR2 YYNGEE. The CDR3 sequence is CASQDSRTANTGELFF. Written as DNA, the CDR3 is TGTGCCAGTCAGGACAGCCGGACCGCGAACACCGGGGAGCTGTTTTTT. Based on the CDR3 plus reference TRBV9 and TRBJ2-2, the full variable domain is DSGVTQTPKHLITATGQRVTLRCSPRSGDLSVYWYQQSLDQGLQFLIQYYNGEERAKGNILERFSAQQFPDLHSELNLSSLELGDSALYFCASQDSRTANTGELFFGEGSRLTVL.

The V gene is TRBV9, the J gene TRBJ1-2; the D gene is possibly TRBD1 (6 bases). CDR3 size: 15 residues. Germline V gene lookup returns CDR1 SGDLS and CDR2 YYNGEE. Trimming cost V 3 bases and J 4 bases, with 16 bases left between them. The CDR3 spells CASSGQGRRSYGYTF. The DNA for the CDR3 is TGTGCCAGCAGCGGGCAGGGGCGCCGTAGCTATGGCTACACCTTC. The whole variable domain, filled in from reference TRBV9 and TRBJ1-2, reads DSGVTQTPKHLITATGQRVTLRCSPRSGDLSVYWYQQSLDQGLQFLIQYYNGEERAKGNILERFSAQQFPDLHSELNLSSLELGDSALYFCASSGQGRRSYGYTFGSGTRLTVV.

The sample holds one count of this clone. The chain links TRBV6-6 to TRBJ2-3; D remains ambiguous. The CDR3 contains 14 residues. Deletions cut 3 bases from V and 6 bases from J, with 13 bases between. Per germline, CDR1 MNHNY and CDR2 SVGAGI (reference sequence). The CDR3, as DNA: TGTGCCAGCAGTTATTTGGAATCTCGGGATACGCAGTATTTT. It yields the protein CASSYLESRDTQYF.

The chain employs TRBV6-7 and TRBJ1-1; D unclear. TRBV6-7 is given ORF status, its function remaining uncertain. V was shortened by 6 bases and J by 5 bases, with 16 bases between the two germline ends. This CDR3 contains 14 residues. The CDR3 region is CASSQSGIGTEAFF. The CDR3 bases are TGTGCCAGCAGCCAATCGGGTATTGGAACTGAAGCTTTCTTT.

The chain has TRBV6-8 and TRBJ2-4; 8 nucleotides align to TRBD2. With 1 base clipped from V and 0 bases from J, the junction kept 5 bases outside the gene matches. The germline gives CDR1 MNHGY, CDR2 SAAAGT. CDR3 length equals 17 residues. The CDR3 spells CASSYWASGLAKNIQYF. The CDR3 DNA sequence: TGTGCCAGCAGTTACTGGGCTAGCGGGTTAGCCAAAAACATTCAGTACTTC.

This sequence joins TRBV6-5 and TRBJ2-7, with TRBD1 matching over 8 bases. Germline values: CDR1 MNHEY, CDR2 SVGAGI. The V and J ends lost 0 bases and 2 bases, in that order; junction bases with no gene match: 3. The CDR3 covers 15 residues. As DNA, the CDR3 is TGTGCCAGCAGTTACTCTAGGACAGGGACCTACGAGCAGTACTTC. It translates to CASSYSRTGTYEQYF.

The V call is TRBV7-2, the J call TRBJ2-5, with 8 nucleotides matching TRBD2. V gave up 5 bases and J gave up 1 base; unmatched junction bases: 12. This CDR3 region has 17 residues. Germline CDR1 is SGHTA and CDR2 is FQGNSA. The chain's CDR3 is CASSPGRGGLTQETQYF. CDR3 nucleotide sequence: TGTGCCAGCAGCCCCGGGAGGGGGGGCCTGACCCAAGAGACCCAGTACTTC.

The rearrangement uses TRBV5-5 and TRBJ1-1; no clear D. Trimming pared 2 bases from V and 3 bases from J, leaving 17 bases between. The CDR3 extends over 16 amino acids. CDR1 is SGHKS, CDR2 YYEKEE, per germline (reference sequence). CDR3 coding DNA: TGTGCCAGCAGCTTTACGGTGGCAGCTGGCTACACTGAAGCTTTCTTT. The encoded protein is CASSFTVAAGYTEAFF.

Points on this clone: A read error may produce the germline difference seen at one junction end. The chain joins TRBV7-3 to TRBJ1-1, with D maybe TRBD1 (6 bases). The CDR3 is 15 residues long. The germline V gene encodes CDR1 SGHTA and CDR2 FQGTGA. The CDR3 here is CASSLTGIGLTEAFF. In nucleotides, the CDR3 is TGTGCCAGCAGCCTAACAGGGATTGGATTAACTGAAGCTTTCTTT.